A single T cell receptor (beta chain) is shown here with its context. What it recognizes is unknown. The donors were in the roughly 130-subject validation cohort, distinct from the roughly 600-subject first cohort. This sample stems from a study of cytomegalovirus exposure and HLA in healthy donors. For the study at large: Per a later analysis, the roughly 690 first-cohort and 110 or so validation repertoires shared one platform.

Assay: immunoSEQ multiplex PCR; the TCRdb copy retains only in-frame clones and omits some. In the table there are 150,000 to 200,000 clones, 85% of which are singletons. Broader study findings: TCR beta chains numbering some 160 were designated cytomegalovirus-associated. Reports showed the classifier diagnosing cytomegalovirus status with high specificity and sensitivity.

V lost 6 bases, J lost 0 bases, and 13 bases lay in between. From germline, CDR1 is SEHNR and CDR2 FQNEAQ (reference sequence). The CDR3 is 15 amino acids. The rearrangement links TRBV7-9 to TRBJ2-3; D is possibly TRBD1 (5 bases). The specimen was PBMCs. The TCR originated in a man younger than 35 in good health and CMV-seropositive. CDR3 amino acids: CASSLARGSTDTQYF. As DNA, the CDR3 is TGTGCCAGCAGTCTCGCAAGGGGTAGCACAGATACGCAGTATTTT.